The following is a T cell receptor (beta chain) sequence with its context. The data belong to a study of human T cells and chemical hapten exposure. The length of the CDR3 is 14 residues. The ends were cut back, 1 base at V and 1 base at J, with 7 bases in the middle. CDR1 and CDR2 from the germline V gene are SEHNR and FQNEAQ (reference sequence). Unfractionated whole blood was the source from which total RNA was extracted. Individual cDNA molecules (in the library) carried attached unique molecular identifiers. In the original processing: Sample-level TCR yields exhibited a median of approximately 96,000, with a range of about 20,000 to 700,000. TCRdb reprocessed the 5' RACE reads via MiXCR and lists one record per CDR3 protein. The V and J calls and clone size come from TCRdb's table, not from the authors' own analysis. The sample holds 120,000 to 150,000 distinct CDR3 sequences; roughly 4% are singletons and the top ten take approximately 1.3%.

The sequence derives from a female donor in good health. The chain employs TRBV7-9 and TRBJ1-1; D ambiguous. For the CDR3, the DNA is TGTGCCAGCAGCTTAGACCCTCGGAACACTGAAGCTTTCTTT. This codes for CASSLDPRNTEAFF.